Following are 7 T cell receptor beta chains from one sample sequenced in a study of graft-versus-host responses after intestinal transplantation (dated by TCRdb to 2020 to 2022). Their antigen targets remain unknown. Preparation of the library involved the immunoSEQ multiplex PCR assay. Held by TCRdb, this immuneACCESS table contains in-frame sequences only and omits some clones. Under half of the omission traces to an unresolved V gene where checked; the cause of the rest is unknown. This sample is represented by some 93,000 clones; 91% of them were singletons. Of the sample, under 0.55% falls within the top ten clones. Reading the label with the study, this specimen's time point is: cells obtained before transplantation from donor or recipient. The sample in question was unstimulated CD8+ T cells sorted from spleen or lymph node cells, obtained before intestinal transplant. All receptors come from a human donor who received an intestinal transplant.

CDR3 amino acids: CASSPSGQVKGYTF. The CDR3 DNA sequence: TGTGCCAGCAGCCCAAGCGGCCAGGTGAAGGGCTACACCTTC. The rearrangement links TRBV7-9 to TRBJ1-2, with no clear D. Germline-derived CDR1 and CDR2 are SEHNR and FQNEAQ (reference sequence). The CDR3 sequence is 14 residues long. V was cut by 5 bases and J by 8 bases, with 18 bases left in between.

V and J are TRBV9 and TRBJ2-2, with a possible D match to TRBD2 (6 bases). CDR3 length equals 15 residues. In germline, CDR1 is SGDLS, CDR2 YYNGEE. V was trimmed by 5 bases and J by 5 bases, leaving 16 bases between them. The CDR3 DNA reads as TGTGCCAGCAGAGGGCACGGGGGAGGAACCGGGGAGCTGTTTTTT. Translation: CASRGHGGGTGELFF.

This clone came up a few times. V is TRBV6-6 and J is TRBJ1-2, with 7 nucleotides matching TRBD1. Unmatched junction bases numbered 12, after V lost 0 bases and J lost 14 bases. The CDR3 has 14 residues. Germline assignment: CDR1 MNHNY and CDR2 SVGAGI (reference sequence). The CDR3, as DNA: TGTGCCAGCAGTTACTCGGGGGCGCAGGGGGAAAATACCTTC. This codes for CASSYSGAQGENTF.

The chain employs TRBV28 and TRBJ1-1; D not certain. The CDR3 contains 14 residues. Trimming took off 7 bases at V and 1 base at J, with 13 bases between the two ends. Germline values: CDR1 MDHEN, CDR2 SYDVKM. The chain's CDR3 is CASNKDTWNTEAFF. CDR3 DNA: TGTGCCAGCAACAAAGACACATGGAACACTGAAGCTTTCTTT.

This rearrangement joins TRBV30 to TRBJ2-7, with D possibly being TRBD1 (6 bases). The CDR3 length is 13 residues. The V and J ends lost 2 bases and 0 bases respectively, with 8 bases between them. Germline V CDR1 and CDR2: GTSNPN, SVGIG (reference sequence). For the CDR3, the DNA is TGTGCCTGGAGTCAGGGGAGCTCCTACGAGCAGTACTTC. Translating it yields CAWSQGSSYEQYF.

The chain couples TRBV5-5 to TRBJ2-7; 7 bases agree with TRBD2. V gave up 7 bases and J gave up 4 bases; unmatched junction bases: 11. Germline lookup yields CDR1 SGHKS and CDR2 YYEKEE (reference sequence). The length of the CDR3 is 14 residues. This chain's CDR3 is CASGTLAETYEQYF. The CDR3 DNA follows: TGTGCCAGCGGAACTCTAGCGGAAACATACGAGCAGTACTTC.

The chain uses TRBV28 and TRBJ1-1, with D hard to call. Trimming stripped 6 bases from V and 4 bases from J, with 12 bases between. The CDR3 covers 13 residues. Germline V gene lookup returns CDR1 MDHEN and CDR2 SYDVKM. CDR3 nucleotide sequence: TGTGCCAGCAGGGCCCTCCCAGGCACTGAAGCTTTCTTT. This sequence encodes CASRALPGTEAFF.